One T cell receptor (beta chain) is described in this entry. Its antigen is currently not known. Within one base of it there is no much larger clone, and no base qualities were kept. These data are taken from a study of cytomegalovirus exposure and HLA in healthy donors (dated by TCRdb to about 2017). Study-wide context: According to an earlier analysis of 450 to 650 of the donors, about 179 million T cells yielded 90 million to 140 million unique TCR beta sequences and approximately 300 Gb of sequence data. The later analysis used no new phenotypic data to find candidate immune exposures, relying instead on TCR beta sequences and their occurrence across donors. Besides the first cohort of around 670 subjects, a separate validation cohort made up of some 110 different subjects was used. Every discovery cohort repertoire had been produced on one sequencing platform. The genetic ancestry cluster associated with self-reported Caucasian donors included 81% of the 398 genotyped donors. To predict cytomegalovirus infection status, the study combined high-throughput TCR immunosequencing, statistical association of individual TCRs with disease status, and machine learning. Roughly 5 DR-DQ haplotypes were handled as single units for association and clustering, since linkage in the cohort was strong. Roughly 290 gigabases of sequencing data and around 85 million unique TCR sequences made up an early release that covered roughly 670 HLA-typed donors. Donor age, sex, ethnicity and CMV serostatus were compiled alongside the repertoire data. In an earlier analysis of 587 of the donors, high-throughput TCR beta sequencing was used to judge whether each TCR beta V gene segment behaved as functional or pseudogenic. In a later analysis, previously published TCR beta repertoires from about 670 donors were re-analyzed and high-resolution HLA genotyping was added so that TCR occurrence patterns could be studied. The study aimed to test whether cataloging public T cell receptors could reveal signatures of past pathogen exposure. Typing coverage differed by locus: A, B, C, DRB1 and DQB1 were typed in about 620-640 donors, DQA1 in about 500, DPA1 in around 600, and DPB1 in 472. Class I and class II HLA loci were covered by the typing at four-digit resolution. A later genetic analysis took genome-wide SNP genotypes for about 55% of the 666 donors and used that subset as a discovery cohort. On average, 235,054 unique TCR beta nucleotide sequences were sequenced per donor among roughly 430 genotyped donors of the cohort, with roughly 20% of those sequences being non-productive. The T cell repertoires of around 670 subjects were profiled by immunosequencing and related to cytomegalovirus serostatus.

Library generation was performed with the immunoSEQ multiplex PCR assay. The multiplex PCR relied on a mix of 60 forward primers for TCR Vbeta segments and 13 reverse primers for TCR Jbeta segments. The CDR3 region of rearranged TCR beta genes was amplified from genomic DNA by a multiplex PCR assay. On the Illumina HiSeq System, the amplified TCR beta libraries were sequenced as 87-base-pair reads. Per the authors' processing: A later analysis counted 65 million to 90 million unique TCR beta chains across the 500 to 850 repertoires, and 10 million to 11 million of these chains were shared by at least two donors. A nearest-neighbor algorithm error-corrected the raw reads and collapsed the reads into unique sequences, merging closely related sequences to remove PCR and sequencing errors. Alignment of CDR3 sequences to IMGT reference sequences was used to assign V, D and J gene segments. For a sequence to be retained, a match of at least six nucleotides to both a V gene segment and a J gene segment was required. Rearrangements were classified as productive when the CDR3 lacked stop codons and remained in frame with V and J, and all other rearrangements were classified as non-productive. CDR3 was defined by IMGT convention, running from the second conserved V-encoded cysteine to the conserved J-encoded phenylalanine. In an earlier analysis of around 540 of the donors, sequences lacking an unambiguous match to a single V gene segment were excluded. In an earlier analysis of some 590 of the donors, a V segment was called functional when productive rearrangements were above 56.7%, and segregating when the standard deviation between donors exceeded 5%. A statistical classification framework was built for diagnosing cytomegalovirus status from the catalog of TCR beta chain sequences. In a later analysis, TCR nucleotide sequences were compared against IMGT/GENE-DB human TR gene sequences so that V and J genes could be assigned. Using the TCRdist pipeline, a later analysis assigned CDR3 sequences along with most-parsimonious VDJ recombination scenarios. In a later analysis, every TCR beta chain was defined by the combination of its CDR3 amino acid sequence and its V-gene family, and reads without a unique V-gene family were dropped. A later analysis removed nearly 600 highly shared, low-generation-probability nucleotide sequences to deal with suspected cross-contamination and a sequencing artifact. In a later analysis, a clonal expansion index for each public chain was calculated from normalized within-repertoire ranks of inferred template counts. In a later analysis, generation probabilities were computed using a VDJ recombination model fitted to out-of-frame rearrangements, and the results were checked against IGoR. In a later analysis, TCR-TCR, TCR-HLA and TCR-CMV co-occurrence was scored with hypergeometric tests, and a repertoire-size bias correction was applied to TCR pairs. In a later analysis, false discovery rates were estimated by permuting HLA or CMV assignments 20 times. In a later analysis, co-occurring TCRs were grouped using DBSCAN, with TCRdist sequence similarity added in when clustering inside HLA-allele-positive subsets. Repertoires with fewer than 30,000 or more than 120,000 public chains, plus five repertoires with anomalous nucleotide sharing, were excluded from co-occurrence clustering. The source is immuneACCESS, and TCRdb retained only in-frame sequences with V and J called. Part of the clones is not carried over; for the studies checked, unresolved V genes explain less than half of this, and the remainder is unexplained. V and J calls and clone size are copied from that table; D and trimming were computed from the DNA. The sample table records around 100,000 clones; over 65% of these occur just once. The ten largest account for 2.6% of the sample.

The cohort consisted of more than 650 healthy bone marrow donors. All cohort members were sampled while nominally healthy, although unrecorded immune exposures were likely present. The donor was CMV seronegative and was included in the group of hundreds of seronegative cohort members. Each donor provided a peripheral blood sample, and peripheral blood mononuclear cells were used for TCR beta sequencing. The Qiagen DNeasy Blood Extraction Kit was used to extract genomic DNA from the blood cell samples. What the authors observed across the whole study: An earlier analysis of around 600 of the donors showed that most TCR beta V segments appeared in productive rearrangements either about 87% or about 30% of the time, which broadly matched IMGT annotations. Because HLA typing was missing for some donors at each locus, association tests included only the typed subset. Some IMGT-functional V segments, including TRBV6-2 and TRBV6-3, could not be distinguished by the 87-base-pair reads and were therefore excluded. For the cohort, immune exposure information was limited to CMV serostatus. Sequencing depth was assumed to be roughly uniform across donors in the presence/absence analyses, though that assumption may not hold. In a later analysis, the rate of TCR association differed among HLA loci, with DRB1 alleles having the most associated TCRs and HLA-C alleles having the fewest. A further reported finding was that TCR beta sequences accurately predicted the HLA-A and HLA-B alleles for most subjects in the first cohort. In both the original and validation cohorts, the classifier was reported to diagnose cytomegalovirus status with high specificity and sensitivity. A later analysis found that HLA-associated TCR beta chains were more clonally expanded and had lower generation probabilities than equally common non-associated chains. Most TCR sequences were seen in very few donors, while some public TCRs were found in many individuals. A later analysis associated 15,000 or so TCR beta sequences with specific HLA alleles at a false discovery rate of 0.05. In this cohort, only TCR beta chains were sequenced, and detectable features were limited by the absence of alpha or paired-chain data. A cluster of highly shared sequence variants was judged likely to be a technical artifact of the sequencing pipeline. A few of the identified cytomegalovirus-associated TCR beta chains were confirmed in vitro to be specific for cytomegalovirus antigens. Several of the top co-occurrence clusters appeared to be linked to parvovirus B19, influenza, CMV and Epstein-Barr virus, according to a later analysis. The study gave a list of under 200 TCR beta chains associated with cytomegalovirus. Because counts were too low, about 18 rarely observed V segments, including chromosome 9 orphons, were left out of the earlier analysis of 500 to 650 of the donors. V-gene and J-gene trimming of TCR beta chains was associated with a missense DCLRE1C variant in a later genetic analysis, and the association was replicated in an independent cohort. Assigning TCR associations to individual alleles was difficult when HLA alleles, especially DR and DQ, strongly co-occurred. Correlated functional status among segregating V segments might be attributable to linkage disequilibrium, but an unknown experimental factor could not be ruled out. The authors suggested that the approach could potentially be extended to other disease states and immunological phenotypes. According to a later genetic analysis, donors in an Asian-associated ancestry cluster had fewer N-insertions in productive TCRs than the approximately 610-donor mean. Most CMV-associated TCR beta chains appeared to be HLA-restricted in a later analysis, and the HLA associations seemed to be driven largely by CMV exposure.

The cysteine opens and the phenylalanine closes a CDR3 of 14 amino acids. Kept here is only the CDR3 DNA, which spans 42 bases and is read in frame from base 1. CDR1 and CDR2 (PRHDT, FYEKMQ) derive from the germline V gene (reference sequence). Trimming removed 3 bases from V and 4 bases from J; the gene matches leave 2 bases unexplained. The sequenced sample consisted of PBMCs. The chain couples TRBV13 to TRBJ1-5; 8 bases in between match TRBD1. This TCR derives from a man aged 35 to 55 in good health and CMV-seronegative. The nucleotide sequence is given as TGTGCCAGCAGCTTTCGACAGGGGAATCAGCCCCAGCATTTT. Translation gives CASSFRQGNQPQHF.